This TCR beta chain was documented in a study of T-cell memory formation after mild COVID-19. Turning to this clonotype: Its antigen is not identified.

Whole-study results and caveats: The study found balanced CD4/CD8 in clones contracting day 15 to 85 and a CD4+ lean in later expanders.

TCRdb re-called the 5' RACE reads through MiXCR, storing one row per CDR3 protein. The table has 550,000 to 600,000 distinct CDR3 sequences, 20% to 25% seen once. The material sequenced was PBMCs or a T cell subset sorted from them (not recorded which). The clonotype was recovered from an adult woman who had mild COVID-19 (a few samples of this study predate the infection). Cell type and time point are not known.

The CDR3 DNA reads TGTGCCAGCAGTAAGGGAAAGCAGCCCCAGCATTTT. Amino acid sequence: CASSKGKQPQHF. This chain joins TRBV28 and TRBJ1-5; unclear D gene. The CDR3 loop spans 12 amino acids. In germline, CDR1 is MDHEN, CDR2 SYDVKM. The V end was cut by 5 bases, the J end by 7 bases, with 9 bases between.